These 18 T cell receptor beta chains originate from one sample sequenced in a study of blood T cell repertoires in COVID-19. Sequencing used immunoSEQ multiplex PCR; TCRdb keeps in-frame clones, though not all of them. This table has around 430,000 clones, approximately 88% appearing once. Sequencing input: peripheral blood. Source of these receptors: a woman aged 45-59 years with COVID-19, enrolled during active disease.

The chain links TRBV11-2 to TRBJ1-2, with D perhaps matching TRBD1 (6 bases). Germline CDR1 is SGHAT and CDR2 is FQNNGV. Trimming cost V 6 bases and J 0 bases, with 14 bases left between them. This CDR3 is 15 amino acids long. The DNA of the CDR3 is TGTGCCAGCAGACTTGGGGGCGCGGCTAACTATGGCTACACCTTC. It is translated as CASRLGGAANYGYTF.

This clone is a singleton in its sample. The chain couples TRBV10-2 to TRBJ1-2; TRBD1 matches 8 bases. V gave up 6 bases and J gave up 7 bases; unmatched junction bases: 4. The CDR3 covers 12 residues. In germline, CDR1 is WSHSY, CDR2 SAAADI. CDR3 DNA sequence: TGCGCCAGCAGCCAGGGGGCGGGTGGCTACACCTTC. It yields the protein CASSQGAGGYTF.

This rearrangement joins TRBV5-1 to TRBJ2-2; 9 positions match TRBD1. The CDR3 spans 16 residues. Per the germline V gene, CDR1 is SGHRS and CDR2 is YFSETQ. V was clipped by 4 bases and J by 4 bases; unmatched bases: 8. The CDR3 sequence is CASSRAGDRATGELFF. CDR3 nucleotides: TGCGCCAGCAGCCGGGCTGGGGACAGGGCCACCGGGGAGCTGTTTTTT.

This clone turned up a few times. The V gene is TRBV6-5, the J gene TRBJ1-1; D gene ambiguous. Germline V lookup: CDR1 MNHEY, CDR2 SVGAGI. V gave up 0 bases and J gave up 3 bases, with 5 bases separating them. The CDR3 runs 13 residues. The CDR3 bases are TGTGCCAGCAGTTACTCCTCGGACACTGAAGCTTTCTTT. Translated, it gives CASSYSSDTEAFF.

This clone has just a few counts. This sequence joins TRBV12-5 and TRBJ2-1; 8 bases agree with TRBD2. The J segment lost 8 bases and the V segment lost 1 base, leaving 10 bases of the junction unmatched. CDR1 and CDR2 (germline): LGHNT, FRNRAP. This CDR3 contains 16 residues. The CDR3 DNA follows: TGTGCTAGTGGTTTGGGTGAAGCGGGGGCCAGGGATGAGCAGTTCTTC. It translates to CASGLGEAGARDEQFF.

The CDR3 protein is CASSEAGNQPQHF. The CDR3 bases are TGTGCCAGCAGTGAAGCAGGAAATCAGCCCCAGCATTTT. The chain employs TRBV25-1 and TRBJ1-5; D unresolved. V was shortened by 2 bases and J by 4 bases, with 6 bases between the two germline ends. Germline V lookup: CDR1 MGHDK, CDR2 SYGVNS. The CDR3 has 13 amino acids.

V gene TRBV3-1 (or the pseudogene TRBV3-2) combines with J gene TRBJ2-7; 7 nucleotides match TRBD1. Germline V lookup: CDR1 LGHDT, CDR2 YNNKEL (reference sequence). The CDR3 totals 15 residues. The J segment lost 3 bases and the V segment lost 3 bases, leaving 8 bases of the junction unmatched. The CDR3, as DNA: TGTGCCAGCAGCCAGTCACAGGGGCTAAACTACGAGCAGTACTTC. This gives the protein CASSQSQGLNYEQYF.

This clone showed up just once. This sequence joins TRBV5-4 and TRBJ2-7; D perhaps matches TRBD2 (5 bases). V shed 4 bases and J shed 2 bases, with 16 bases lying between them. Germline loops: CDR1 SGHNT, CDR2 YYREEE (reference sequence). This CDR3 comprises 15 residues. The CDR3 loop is CASSLPGRRTYEQYF. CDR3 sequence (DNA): TGTGCCAGCAGCCTTCCAGGACGGAGGACCTACGAGCAGTACTTC. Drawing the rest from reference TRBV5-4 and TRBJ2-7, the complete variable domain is ETGVTQSPTHLIKTRGQQVTLRCSSQSGHNTVSWYQQALGQGPQFIFQYYREEENGRGNFPPRFSGLQFPNYSSELNVNALELDDSALYLCASSLPGRRTYEQYFGPGTRLTVT.

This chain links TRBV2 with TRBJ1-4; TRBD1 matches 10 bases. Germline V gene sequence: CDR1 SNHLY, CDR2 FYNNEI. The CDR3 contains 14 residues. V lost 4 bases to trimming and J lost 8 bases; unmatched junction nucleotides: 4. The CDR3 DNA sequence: TGTGCCAGCAGTGGGGACAGGGGAGACGAAAAACTGTTTTTT. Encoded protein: CASSGDRGDEKLFF.

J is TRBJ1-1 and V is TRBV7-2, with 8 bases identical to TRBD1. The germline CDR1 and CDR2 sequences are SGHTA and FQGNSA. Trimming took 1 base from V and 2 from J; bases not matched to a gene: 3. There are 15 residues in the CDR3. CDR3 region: CASSLGQGTNTEAFF. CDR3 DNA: TGTGCCAGCAGCTTAGGACAGGGGACCAACACTGAAGCTTTCTTT.

DNA for the CDR3: TGCGCCAGCAGTGAGTCTCTGACTTATGGCTACACCTTC. Protein sequence: CASSESLTYGYTF. The chain combines TRBV10-2 with TRBJ1-2; D remains ambiguous. The CDR3 consists of 13 residues. The germline V and J ends were trimmed by 0 bases and 5 bases, with 7 bases remaining between them. Germline values: CDR1 WSHSY, CDR2 SAAADI.

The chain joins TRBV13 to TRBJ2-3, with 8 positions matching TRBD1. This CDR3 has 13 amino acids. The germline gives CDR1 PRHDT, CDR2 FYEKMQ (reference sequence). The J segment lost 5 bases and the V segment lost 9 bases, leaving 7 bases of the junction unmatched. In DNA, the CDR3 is TGTGCCAGTGGACAGGGAATGGGAGATACGCAGTATTTT. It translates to CASGQGMGDTQYF.

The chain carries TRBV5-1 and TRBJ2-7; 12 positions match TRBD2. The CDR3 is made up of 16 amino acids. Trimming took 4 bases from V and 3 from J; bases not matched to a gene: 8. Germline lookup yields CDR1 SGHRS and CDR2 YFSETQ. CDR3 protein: CASSLKTSGGVYEQYF. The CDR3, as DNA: TGCGCCAGCAGCCTAAAGACTAGCGGGGGTGTCTACGAGCAGTACTTC.

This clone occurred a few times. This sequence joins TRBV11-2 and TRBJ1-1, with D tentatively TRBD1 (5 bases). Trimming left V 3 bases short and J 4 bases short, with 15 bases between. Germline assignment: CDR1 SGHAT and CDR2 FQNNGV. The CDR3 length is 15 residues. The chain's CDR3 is CASSFRGYGSTEAFF. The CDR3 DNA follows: TGTGCCAGCAGCTTCCGGGGCTACGGGAGCACTGAAGCTTTCTTT.

CDR3: CASSPGGGGAYEQYF. CDR3 DNA sequence: TGTGCCAGCAGCCCCGGCGGAGGGGGCGCTTACGAGCAGTACTTC. The V and J genes are TRBV3-1 (or the pseudogene TRBV3-2) and TRBJ2-7; tentative D call: TRBD1 (7 bases). The CDR3 extends over 15 amino acids. Germline CDR1 reads LGHDT; CDR2 reads YNNKEL (reference sequence). V was shortened by 4 bases and J by 4 bases, with 17 bases between the two germline ends.

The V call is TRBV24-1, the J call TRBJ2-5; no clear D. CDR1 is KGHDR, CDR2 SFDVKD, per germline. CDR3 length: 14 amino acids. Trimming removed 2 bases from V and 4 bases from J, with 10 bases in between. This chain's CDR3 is CATSDYGVRETQYF. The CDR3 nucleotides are TGTGCCACCAGTGATTATGGAGTCAGAGAGACCCAGTACTTC.

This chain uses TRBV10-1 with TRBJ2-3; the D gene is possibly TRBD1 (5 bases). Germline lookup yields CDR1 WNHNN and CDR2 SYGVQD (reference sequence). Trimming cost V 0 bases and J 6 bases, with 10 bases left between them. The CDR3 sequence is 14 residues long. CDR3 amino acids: CASSESKGMDTQYF. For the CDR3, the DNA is TGCGCCAGCAGTGAGTCCAAGGGGATGGATACGCAGTATTTT.

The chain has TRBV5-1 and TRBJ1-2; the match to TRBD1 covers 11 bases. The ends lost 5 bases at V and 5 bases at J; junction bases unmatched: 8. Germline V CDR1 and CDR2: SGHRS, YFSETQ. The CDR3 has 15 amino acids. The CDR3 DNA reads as TGCGCCAGCAGTTGGGACAGGGGGATCGTGTATGGCTACACCTTC. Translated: CASSWDRGIVYGYTF.